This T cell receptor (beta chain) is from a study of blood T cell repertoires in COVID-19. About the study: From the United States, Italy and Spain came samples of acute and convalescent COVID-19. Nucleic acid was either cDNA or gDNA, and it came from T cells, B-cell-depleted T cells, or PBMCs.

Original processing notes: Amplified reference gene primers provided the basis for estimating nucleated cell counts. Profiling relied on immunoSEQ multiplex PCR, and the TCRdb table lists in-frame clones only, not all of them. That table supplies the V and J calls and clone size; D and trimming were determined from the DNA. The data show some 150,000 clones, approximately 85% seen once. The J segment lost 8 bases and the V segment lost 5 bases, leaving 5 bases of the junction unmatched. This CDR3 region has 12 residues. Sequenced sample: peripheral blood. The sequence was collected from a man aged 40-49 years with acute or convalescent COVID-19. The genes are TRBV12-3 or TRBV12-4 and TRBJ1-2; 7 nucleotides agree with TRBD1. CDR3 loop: CASSGTAEGYTF. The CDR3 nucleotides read TGTGCCAGCAGTGGGACAGCGGAGGGCTACACCTTC.